The rows below give T cell receptor beta chains drawn from one sample of a study of identical twins. MiXCR, applied by TCRdb to the 5' RACE reads, yields one record per CDR3 protein. The sample carries hundreds of thousands of distinct CDR3 sequences, roughly 20% recorded once. This sample was also put to use in a study of T cells expressing NK-cell markers.

The sample was PBMCs. The receptors were gathered from a woman aged 18-29 years in good health. CDR3s include the opening cysteine and the closing phenylalanine or tryptophan. Fields, in order: V gene, J gene, clone size, D gene, CDR3 protein, CDR3 DNA. The D gene is left open where the match is weak. Expanded clones are given a class, and other clones once, few, many or no size at all.

TRBV12-3/TRBV12-4	TRBJ2-3	NA	NA	CASRLYVTDTQYF	TGTGCCAGCAGGCTCTACGTCACAGATACGCAGTATTTT
TRBV20-1	TRBJ1-1	NA	TRBD1	CSASRQGVIMNTEAFF	TGCAGTGCTTCACGACAGGGAGTAATTATGAACACTGAAGCTTTCTTT
TRBV21-1	TRBJ2-1	NA	NA	CASSKVGRGLGNEQFF	TGTGCCAGCAGCAAAGTCGGCAGGGGATTAGGGAATGAGCAGTTCTTC
TRBV6-1	TRBJ2-7	few	NA	CASSPGRSPRPYEQYF	TGTGCCAGCAGTCCCGGACGGTCGCCCAGGCCCTACGAGCAGTACTTC
TRBV12-3/TRBV12-4	TRBJ1-2	many	NA	CASSLRVGDGYTF	TGTGCCAGCAGTCTCAGGGTTGGGGATGGCTACACCTTC
TRBV18	TRBJ2-7	NA	NA	CASSPPETGEGGEQYF	TGTGCCAGCTCACCCCCCGAGACAGGCGAGGGTGGGGAGCAGTACTTC
TRBV12-3/TRBV12-4	TRBJ2-5	NA	NA	CASSFGNEETQYF	TGTGCCAGCAGTTTCGGCAACGAAGAGACCCAGTACTTC
TRBV7-2	TRBJ2-2	NA	NA	CASSLALTLTGELFF	TGTGCCAGCAGCTTAGCACTAACCCTCACCGGGGAGCTGTTTTTT
TRBV12-3/TRBV12-4	TRBJ2-7	NA	NA	CASSILSLYEQYF	TGTGCCAGCAGTATTTTAAGCCTCTACGAGCAGTACTTC
TRBV9	TRBJ2-3	NA	NA	CASSVEPVADTQYF	TGTGCCAGCAGCGTAGAACCAGTCGCAGATACGCAGTATTTT
TRBV6-2/TRBV6-3	TRBJ2-1	NA	NA	CASSYARAEQFF	TGTGCCAGCAGTTACGCCCGAGCTGAGCAGTTCTTC
TRBV12-5	TRBJ1-1	NA	NA	CASGLFRGPEAFF	TGTGCTAGTGGTTTGTTTCGGGGACCCGAAGCTTTCTTT
TRBV15	TRBJ2-1	NA	NA	CATSSRTLGGGEQFF	TGTGCCACCAGCAGCCGAACTTTGGGAGGTGGTGAGCAGTTCTTC
TRBV20-1	TRBJ1-1	NA	NA	CSARDSGAWGTEAFF	TGCAGTGCTAGAGACAGTGGGGCATGGGGCACTGAAGCTTTCTTT
TRBV18	TRBJ2-7	few	TRBD2	CASSPMGGSLAYEQYF	TGTGCCAGCTCACCGATGGGCGGGAGCTTGGCTTACGAGCAGTACTTC
TRBV18	TRBJ2-1	many	TRBD2	CASSPAGLAGGNEQFF	TGTGCCAGCTCACCAGCCGGACTAGCGGGGGGGAATGAGCAGTTCTTC
TRBV12-3/TRBV12-4	TRBJ2-2	NA	TRBD2	CASSNRGLAGVSGELFF	TGTGCCAGCAGTAACCGGGGACTAGCGGGAGTCTCGGGGGAGCTGTTTTTT
TRBV20-1	TRBJ2-5	NA	NA	CSARPSRQETQYF	TGCAGTGCTAGGCCGTCTCGCCAAGAGACCCAGTACTTC
TRBV9	TRBJ2-3	NA	NA	CASSPRGVGTQYF	TGTGCCAGCAGCCCGAGGGGGGTCGGTACGCAGTATTTT
TRBV20-1	TRBJ1-4	NA	NA	CSARVREKLFF	TGCAGTGCTAGAGTACGTGAAAAACTGTTTTTT
TRBV6-1	TRBJ2-1	few	NA	CASKSQGKSYNEQFF	TGTGCCAGCAAATCTCAGGGAAAGTCCTACAATGAGCAGTTCTTC
TRBV5-1	TRBJ2-7	few	NA	CASSFGSQESYEQYF	TGCGCCAGCAGCTTTGGGTCCCAGGAGTCCTACGAGCAGTACTTC
TRBV6-5	TRBJ2-1	few	TRBD2	CASSYVASGDNEQFF	TGTGCCAGCAGTTACGTGGCTAGCGGAGACAATGAGCAGTTCTTC
TRBV12-3/TRBV12-4	TRBJ1-4	many	NA	CASSRDWEGEKLFF	TGTGCCAGCAGCCGGGACTGGGAGGGGGAAAAACTGTTTTTT
TRBV20-1	TRBJ2-3	NA	TRBD2	CSASPSGRTDTQYF	TGCAGTGCCAGTCCTAGCGGGAGAACAGATACGCAGTATTTT
TRBV5-4	TRBJ2-1	NA	TRBD2	CASSLEAGGHNEQFF	TGTGCCAGCAGCTTGGAAGCGGGAGGGCACAATGAGCAGTTCTTC
TRBV6-1	TRBJ1-3	NA	NA	CASSPVITVGNTIYF	TGTGCCAGCAGCCCAGTCATAACGGTTGGAAACACCATATATTTT
TRBV5-6	TRBJ2-5	NA	TRBD2	CASSPTGTSGRWQETQYF	TGTGCCAGCAGCCCAACCGGGACTAGCGGGAGATGGCAAGAGACCCAGTACTTC
TRBV5-1	TRBJ1-1	many	TRBD1	CASRGQANTEAFF	TGCGCCAGCAGGGGACAGGCGAACACTGAAGCTTTCTTT
TRBV20-1	TRBJ2-1	NA	NA	CSAQRASYNEQFF	TGCAGTGCCCAGCGGGCTAGCTACAATGAGCAGTTCTTC
TRBV7-2	TRBJ1-5	few	NA	CASSLGRGNYQPQHF	TGTGCCAGCAGCTTGGGACGGGGAAACTATCAGCCCCAGCATTTT
TRBV12-3/TRBV12-4	TRBJ1-1	NA	NA	CASSFSLKPWENTEAFF	TGTGCCAGCAGTTTTTCTCTGAAGCCGTGGGAGAACACTGAAGCTTTCTTT
TRBV18	TRBJ2-1	few	TRBD2	CASSPGRGYNNEQFF	TGTGCCAGCTCACCAGGGCGGGGGTACAACAATGAGCAGTTCTTC
TRBV7-6	TRBJ2-7	NA	NA	CASSSGLAESSYEQYF	TGTGCCAGCAGCTCTGGGCTAGCTGAAAGCTCCTACGAGCAGTACTTC
TRBV27	TRBJ2-1	few	TRBD2	CASSFGRGANEQFF	TGTGCCAGCAGTTTTGGGCGGGGGGCCAATGAGCAGTTCTTC
TRBV20-1	TRBJ2-5	NA	TRBD2	CSSGLAPETQYF	TGCAGTTCGGGACTAGCCCCTGAGACCCAGTACTTC
TRBV6-1	TRBJ2-3	many	TRBD2	CASSEFSGGADTQYF	TGTGCCAGCAGTGAATTTAGCGGGGGGGCAGATACGCAGTATTTT